A selection of T cell receptor beta chains follows, all from one sample in a study of T cells in Graves' hyperthyroidism and ophthalmopathy. Via MiXCR, TCRdb re-called the multiplex PCR reads, giving one row per CDR3 protein. The table records 90,000 to 120,000 distinct CDR3 sequences, 15% to 20% of them present only once. Specimen: blood. The receptors come from a woman aged 45 to 65 with Graves' hyperthyroidism. CDR3s include the opening cysteine and the closing phenylalanine or tryptophan. The D gene is left open where the match is weak. Only part of the rows carry a size: once, few, many, or a class if the clone is expanded.

clone_size: many; d_call: .; j_call: TRBJ1-1; v_call: TRBV29-1; cdr3_nt: TGCAGCGTTGGGTCCGCTGAAGCTTTCTTT; cdr3_aa: CSVGSAEAFF
clone_size: many; d_call: .; j_call: TRBJ1-5; v_call: TRBV6-1; cdr3_nt: TGTGCCAGCAGTGGGGGACATGGCACAGCCCAGCCCCAGCATTTT; cdr3_aa: CASSGGHGTAQPQHF
clone_size: many; d_call: TRBD1; j_call: TRBJ1-1; v_call: TRBV5-1; cdr3_nt: TGCGCCAGCAGCTCCCCCGGGACAGCCACCTTGAACACTGAAGCTTTCTTT; cdr3_aa: CASSSPGTATLNTEAFF
clone_size: many; d_call: TRBD2; j_call: TRBJ2-1; v_call: TRBV2; cdr3_nt: TGTGCCACCACCCAGGGACTAGCGAGCGAGGGTGAGCAGTTCTTC; cdr3_aa: CATTQGLASEGEQFF
clone_size: many; d_call: TRBD1; j_call: TRBJ2-1; v_call: TRBV6-1; cdr3_nt: TGTGCCAGCAGGGGACAGGGCTATGGCAATGAGCAGTTCTTC; cdr3_aa: CASRGQGYGNEQFF
clone_size: many; d_call: .; j_call: TRBJ1-4; v_call: TRBV2; cdr3_nt: TGTGCCAGCAGTGGCTGGGACCGGGGGGATGAAAAACTGTTTTTT; cdr3_aa: CASSGWDRGDEKLFF
clone_size: .; d_call: .; j_call: TRBJ2-5; v_call: TRBV7-9; cdr3_nt: TGTGCCAGCAGCTTTGAACAGGGCGAGACCCAGTACTTC; cdr3_aa: CASSFEQGETQYF
clone_size: many; d_call: TRBD2; j_call: TRBJ2-2; v_call: TRBV6-2/TRBV6-3; cdr3_nt: TGTGCCAGCACTACGGAACGGGGGGTTAGCCGTCCCGGGGAGCTGTTTTTT; cdr3_aa: CASTTERGVSRPGELFF
clone_size: many; d_call: TRBD2; j_call: TRBJ2-7; v_call: TRBV18; cdr3_nt: TGTGCCAGCTCCTCGACTAGCGGACTTTACGAGCAGTACTTC; cdr3_aa: CASSSTSGLYEQYF
clone_size: .; d_call: .; j_call: TRBJ2-4; v_call: TRBV27; cdr3_nt: TGTGCCAGCTGGGAGACAAAAAACATTCAGTACTTC; cdr3_aa: CASWETKNIQYF
clone_size: many; d_call: TRBD2; j_call: TRBJ2-3; v_call: TRBV12-5; cdr3_nt: TGTGCTAGTGGTCTCCGGGGACTAGCGGGGCGAGGGGATACGCAGTATTTT; cdr3_aa: CASGLRGLAGRGDTQYF
clone_size: many; d_call: .; j_call: TRBJ1-3; v_call: TRBV2; cdr3_nt: TGTGCCAGCAGTGGAGGGGCTGGAAACACCATATATTTT; cdr3_aa: CASSGGAGNTIYF
clone_size: many; d_call: .; j_call: TRBJ1-1; v_call: TRBV20-1; cdr3_nt: TGCAGTGCTAGGGCAAACAGGGTTTTGACCACTGAAGCTTTCTTT; cdr3_aa: CSARANRVLTTEAFF
clone_size: few; d_call: TRBD1; j_call: TRBJ2-3; v_call: TRBV27; cdr3_nt: TGTGCCAGCAGTTTAGACAGGGTAACAGATACGCAGTATTTT; cdr3_aa: CASSLDRVTDTQYF
clone_size: many; d_call: TRBD2; j_call: TRBJ2-1; v_call: TRBV19; cdr3_nt: TGTGCCAAGGAGGGGACTAGCGGGAGTCCGGGGGGCGATGAGCAGTTCTTC; cdr3_aa: CAKEGTSGSPGGDEQFF
clone_size: many; d_call: .; j_call: TRBJ2-7; v_call: TRBV7-9; cdr3_nt: TGTGCCAGCAGCTCGGGACAAAACTACGAGCAGTACTTC; cdr3_aa: CASSSGQNYEQYF
clone_size: few; d_call: TRBD1; j_call: TRBJ2-1; v_call: TRBV7-9; cdr3_nt: TGTGCCAGCAGCCTAATCGGGACAGGTTGGTACAATGAGCAGTTCTTC; cdr3_aa: CASSLIGTGWYNEQFF
clone_size: many; d_call: .; j_call: TRBJ2-7; v_call: TRBV5-1; cdr3_nt: TGCGCCAGCAGCTTGGGTTATGGGACCGCTACCAATTACGAGCAGTACTTC; cdr3_aa: CASSLGYGTATNYEQYF
clone_size: many; d_call: TRBD1; j_call: TRBJ1-2; v_call: TRBV12-3/TRBV12-4; cdr3_nt: TGTGCCAGCAGTCCTACAGGGGGCGGCTATGGCTACACCTTC; cdr3_aa: CASSPTGGGYGYTF
clone_size: .; d_call: .; j_call: TRBJ1-1; v_call: TRBV7-2; cdr3_nt: TGTGCCAGAAGACCACGGGGGGGGCGGCATACTGAAGCTTTCTTT; cdr3_aa: CARRPRGGRHTEAFF
clone_size: many; d_call: .; j_call: TRBJ2-1; v_call: TRBV20-1; cdr3_nt: TGCAGTGCTTTAAGGCCTATTGCCTACAATGAGCAGTTCTTC; cdr3_aa: CSALRPIAYNEQFF
clone_size: many; d_call: .; j_call: TRBJ2-1; v_call: TRBV5-8; cdr3_nt: TGTGCCAGCAGCCAAGGGACTTATTCCACCCACAATGAGCAGTTCTTC; cdr3_aa: CASSQGTYSTHNEQFF
clone_size: many; d_call: TRBD1; j_call: TRBJ2-5; v_call: TRBV28; cdr3_nt: TGTGCCAGCTTTTCCTTGTGGGGGGGACAGGGAAGTACGGATGGTCAAGAGACCCAGTACTTC; cdr3_aa: CASFSLWGGQGSTDGQETQYF
clone_size: many; d_call: .; j_call: TRBJ2-3; v_call: TRBV28; cdr3_nt: TGTGCCAGCAGTTTACAAGTCCCCCAACCGGATACGCAGTATTTT; cdr3_aa: CASSLQVPQPDTQYF
clone_size: few; d_call: TRBD2; j_call: TRBJ2-3; v_call: TRBV28; cdr3_nt: TGTGCCAGCAGTGGACTAGGGGACACAGATACGCAGTATTTT; cdr3_aa: CASSGLGDTDTQYF
clone_size: .; d_call: .; j_call: TRBJ1-2; v_call: TRBV6-2/TRBV6-3; cdr3_nt: TGTGCCAGCAGGACGACACACAACTATGGCTACACCTTC; cdr3_aa: CASRTTHNYGYTF
clone_size: many; d_call: TRBD2; j_call: TRBJ2-4; v_call: TRBV5-1; cdr3_nt: TGCGCCAGCAGCTTGGTGGGACTAGCGAGAGGGGTTGACAAAAACATTCAGTACTTC; cdr3_aa: CASSLVGLARGVDKNIQYF
clone_size: many; d_call: TRBD2; j_call: TRBJ2-2; v_call: TRBV7-6; cdr3_nt: TGTGCCAGCAGCTTAGTTGGGAGGACTAGCGGGAGAGACACCGGGGAGCTGTTTTTT; cdr3_aa: CASSLVGRTSGRDTGELFF
clone_size: many; d_call: TRBD2; j_call: TRBJ2-1; v_call: TRBV28; cdr3_nt: TGTGCTTCTGGACTAGCGGGAGAAGGGGATGAGCAGTTCTTC; cdr3_aa: CASGLAGEGDEQFF